This T cell receptor beta chain was captured in a study of post-analysis software for immune sequencing data. A word on this clonotype: Its antigen is unidentified.

Researchers reported that TCR beta cDNA libraries carried unique molecular identifiers. MiXCR, run by TCRdb on the PCR reads, gives a single entry per CDR3 protein. This table has roughly 650,000 distinct CDR3 sequences, approximately 60% appearing once. In germline, CDR1 is PRHDT, CDR2 FYEKMQ (reference sequence). Trimming removed 6 bases from V and 5 bases from J, with 19 bases in between. The CDR3 loop spans 15 amino acids. General study points: In patients, TRBV5-6, TRBV5-1 and TRBV20-1 belonged to five or six TRBV segments found more frequently than in controls.

This receptor was obtained from a girl aged 2 to 9 with multiple sclerosis. The source material was blood. V and J are TRBV13 and TRBJ2-5; D could derive from TRBD1 or TRBD2 (6 bases each). CDR3 sequence reads: CASSFVGGSWETQYF. The CDR3 coding sequence is TGTGCCAGCAGTTTCGTGGGGGGCAGTTGGGAGACCCAGTACTTC. Filled out from reference TRBV13 and TRBJ2-5, the complete variable domain reads AAGVIQSPRHLIKEKRETATLKCYPIPRHDTVYWYQQGPGQDPQFLISFYEKMQSDKGSIPDRFSAQQFSDYHSELNMSSLELGDSALYFCASSFVGGSWETQYFGPGTRLLVL.